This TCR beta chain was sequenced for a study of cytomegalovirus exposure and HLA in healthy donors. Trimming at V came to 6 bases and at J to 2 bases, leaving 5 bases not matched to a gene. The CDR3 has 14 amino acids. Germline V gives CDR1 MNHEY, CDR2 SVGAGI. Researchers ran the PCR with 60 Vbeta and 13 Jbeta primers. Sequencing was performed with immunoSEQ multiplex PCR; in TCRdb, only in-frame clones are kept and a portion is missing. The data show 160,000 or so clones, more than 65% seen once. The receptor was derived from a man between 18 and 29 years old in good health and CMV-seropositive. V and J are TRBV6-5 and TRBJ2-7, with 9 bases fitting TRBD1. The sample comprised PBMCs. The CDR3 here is CASRTGTGPYEQYF. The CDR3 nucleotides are TGTGCCAGCAGGACCGGGACAGGGCCCTACGAGCAGTACTTC.